These 9 T cell receptor beta chains came from one sample sequenced in a study of shared clonotypes between healthy human individuals. Assay used: immunoSEQ multiplex PCR; TCRdb lists only in-frame clones, some missing. Seen here are about 530,000 clones, approximately 95% observed once, and the top ten hold approximately 0.062%. The sample comprised naive CD4+ T cells sorted from blood. Described subset: CD45RA+ positively selected. Receptors originate from a woman aged 30 to 39 in good health.

This rearrangement joins TRBV6-1 to TRBJ2-1; the D gene is possibly TRBD1 (7 bases). The CDR3 is 13 amino acids. Per the germline V gene, CDR1 is MNHNS and CDR2 is SASEGT. V was shortened by 4 bases and J by 12 bases, with 16 bases between the two germline ends. CDR3 in DNA: TGTGCCAGCAGTGGGGGTAACAGGGGAGGGCAGTTCTTC. Its translation is CASSGGNRGGQFF.

J is TRBJ1-5 and V is TRBV7-2; 11 bases fit TRBD1. Germline trimming cut 1 base from V and 5 bases from J; bases unmatched to any gene: 1. In germline, CDR1 is SGHTA, CDR2 FQGNSA. The CDR3 sequence is 15 residues long. This CDR3 reads CASSLVGQGDQPQHF. DNA of the CDR3: TGTGCCAGCAGCTTAGTGGGACAGGGGGATCAGCCCCAGCATTTT.

The rearrangement joins TRBV2 to TRBJ1-5; TRBD1 matches 10 bases. The V segment lost 4 bases and the J segment 3 bases; nucleotides outside the gene matches: 3. Germline V lookup: CDR1 SNHLY, CDR2 FYNNEI. This CDR3 has 15 amino acids. The CDR3 reads CASSAGTGVNQPQHF. The CDR3 DNA reads TGTGCCAGCAGTGCGGGGACAGGGGTCAATCAGCCCCAGCATTTT.

The chain uses TRBV2 and TRBJ1-2; D remains ambiguous. V lost 0 bases to trimming and J lost 2 bases, with 16 bases between them. The CDR3 totals 17 residues. Germline loops: CDR1 SNHLY, CDR2 FYNNEI. The CDR3 DNA reads as TGTGCCAGCAGTGAAGCGGGGAGGGCGTTAGGAAACTATGGCTACACCTTC. It specifies CASSEAGRALGNYGYTF.

The gene calls are TRBV5-1 and TRBJ2-1; no clear D. Trimming stripped 4 bases from V and 8 bases from J, with 22 bases between. CDR3 length: 16 residues. The germline CDR1 and CDR2 sequences are SGHRS and YFSETQ. The CDR3 here is CASSPRRVVRGHEQFF. CDR3 sequence (DNA): TGCGCCAGCAGCCCCCGCCGGGTAGTAAGAGGCCATGAGCAGTTCTTC.

Here the CDR3 DNA reads TGTGCCAGCAGCCATGCAAGGGGCGAGAAGGAAAAACTGTTTTTT. Its protein product is CASSHARGEKEKLFF. The chain recombines TRBV14 with TRBJ1-4; D is possibly TRBD1 (5 bases). There are 15 residues in the CDR3. Germline-derived CDR1 and CDR2 are SGHDN and FVKESK. V was cut by 3 bases and J by 8 bases, with 16 bases left in between.

This clone was observed a single time. The chain is built from TRBV10-1 and TRBJ2-3; TRBD2 aligns across 7 bases. CDR1 and CDR2 from the germline V gene are WNHNN and SYGVQD (reference sequence). Germline trimming cut 4 bases from V and 6 bases from J; bases unmatched to any gene: 7. The CDR3 length is 14 residues. The CDR3 spells CASSVGLVGDTQYF. In DNA, the CDR3 is TGCGCCAGCAGTGTTGGACTAGTTGGGGATACGCAGTATTTT.

This chain connects TRBV6-5 to TRBJ1-2; D is unresolved. Germline assignment: CDR1 MNHEY and CDR2 SVGAGI. The CDR3 totals 14 residues. Trimming took off 2 bases at V and 4 bases at J, with 11 bases between the two ends. The chain's CDR3 is CASSYGTSSYGYTF. The CDR3, as DNA: TGTGCCAGCAGTTACGGCACATCCTCCTATGGCTACACCTTC.

Points on this clone: Other DNA sequences in this sample translate to the same CDR3. The rearrangement uses TRBV5-8 and TRBJ2-7, with TRBD1 as a possible D gene (5 bases). This CDR3 region has 12 residues. V was trimmed by 4 bases and J by 4 bases, leaving 9 bases between them. CDR1 and CDR2 from the germline V gene are SGHTS and YDEGEE. CDR3 sequence (DNA): TGTGCCAGCAGCCTTCAGGGATACGAGCAGTACTTC. Its protein product is CASSLQGYEQYF.